This TCR beta chain was captured in a study of T-cell reconstitution after alpha-beta-depleted transplantation in children. This clonotype was seen more than once but under ten times. Germline lookup yields CDR1 DFQATT and CDR2 SNEGSKA (reference sequence). Trimming removed 0 bases from V and 6 bases from J; junction bases left unmatched: 10. This CDR3 has 15 amino acids. It was with unique molecular identifiers that the TCRbeta library was prepared. TCRdb reprocessed the PCR reads via MiXCR and lists one record per CDR3 protein. The table lists hundreds of thousands of distinct CDR3 sequences, 30% to 35% of them singletons.

This sample comprised PBMCs from the stem cell graft donor, obtained from the stem cell graft. The TCR was taken from a human donor who donated a stem cell graft to a child with aplastic anemia. The chain recombines TRBV20-1 with TRBJ1-1; 7 nucleotides match TRBD1. The CDR3 protein is CSARDRTGGLAEAFF. The CDR3 DNA reads TGCAGTGCTAGAGATCGGACAGGCGGTTTAGCTGAAGCTTTCTTT.